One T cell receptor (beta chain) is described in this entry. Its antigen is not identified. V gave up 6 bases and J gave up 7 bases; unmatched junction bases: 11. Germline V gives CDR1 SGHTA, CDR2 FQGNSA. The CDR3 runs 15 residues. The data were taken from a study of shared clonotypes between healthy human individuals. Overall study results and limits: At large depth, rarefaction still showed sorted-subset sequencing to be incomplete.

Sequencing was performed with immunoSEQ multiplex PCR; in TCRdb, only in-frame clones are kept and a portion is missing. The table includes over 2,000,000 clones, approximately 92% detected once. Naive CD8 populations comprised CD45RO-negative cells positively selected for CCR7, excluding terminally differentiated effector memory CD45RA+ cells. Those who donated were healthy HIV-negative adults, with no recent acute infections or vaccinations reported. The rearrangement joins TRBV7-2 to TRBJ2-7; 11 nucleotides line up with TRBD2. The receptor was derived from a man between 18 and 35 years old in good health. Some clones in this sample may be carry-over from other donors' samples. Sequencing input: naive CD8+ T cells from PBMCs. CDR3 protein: CASRPTSGGSIEQYF. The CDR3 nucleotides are TGTGCCAGCAGACCAACTAGCGGGGGATCCATTGAGCAGTACTTC. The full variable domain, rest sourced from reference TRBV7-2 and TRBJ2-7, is GAGVSQSPSNKVTEKGKDVELRCDPISGHTALYWYRQSLGQGLEFLIYFQGNSAPDKSGLPSDRFSAERTGGSVSTLTIQRTQQEDSAVYLCASRPTSGGSIEQYFGPGTRLTVT.